A selection of T cell receptor beta chains follows, all from one sample in a study of blood T cells in healthy people across ages. TCRdb reprocessed the 5' RACE reads with MiXCR, giving one entry per CDR3 protein. This sample has about 970,000 distinct CDR3 sequences, with just over 50% found just once. The specimen was blood. The receptor set was obtained from a woman aged 60-75 years in good health. The CDR3 runs from the conserved cysteine through the conserved F or W. The D gene is left open where the match is weak. Only some rows state a clone size, as once, few, many or a class for expanded clones.

d_call: TRBD2
j_call: TRBJ2-7
v_call: TRBV11-1
clone_size: few
cdr3_nt: TGTGCCAGCAGCTCCTGGGCGGGGGGTAATGAGCAGTACTTC
cdr3_aa: CASSSWAGGNEQYF

d_call: NA
j_call: TRBJ1-5
v_call: TRBV15
clone_size: NA
cdr3_nt: TGTGCCACCAGCAGAGATCGTCGTTTGGGCAATCAGCCCCAGCATTTT
cdr3_aa: CATSRDRRLGNQPQHF

d_call: TRBD1
j_call: TRBJ2-7
v_call: TRBV3-1
clone_size: NA
cdr3_nt: TGTGCCAGCAGCCAACCCCAGGACAGGGCTCACGAGCAGTACTTC
cdr3_aa: CASSQPQDRAHEQYF

d_call: TRBD1
j_call: TRBJ2-7
v_call: TRBV29-1
clone_size: NA
cdr3_nt: TGCAGCGTCCGGGACAGGGGTTTCGAGCAGTACTTC
cdr3_aa: CSVRDRGFEQYF

d_call: TRBD2
j_call: TRBJ2-3
v_call: TRBV12-3/TRBV12-4
clone_size: few
cdr3_nt: TGTGCCAGCAGGCTGACTAGCGGGGGCACAGATACGCAGTATTTT
cdr3_aa: CASRLTSGGTDTQYF

d_call: TRBD1
j_call: TRBJ2-4
v_call: TRBV20-1
clone_size: few
cdr3_nt: TGCAGTGCGGCAAGGACAGGGACCGGGGAGCAGTACTTC
cdr3_aa: CSAARTGTGEQYF

d_call: NA
j_call: TRBJ2-5
v_call: TRBV3-1
clone_size: NA
cdr3_nt: TGTGCCAGCAGCCTTGGTGACTCGATGCAGTACTTC
cdr3_aa: CASSLGDSMQYF

d_call: NA
j_call: TRBJ2-1
v_call: TRBV5-1
clone_size: few
cdr3_nt: TGCGCCAGCAGAGTGCGGGAATCCTACAATGAGCAGTTCTTC
cdr3_aa: CASRVRESYNEQFF

d_call: TRBD1
j_call: TRBJ1-4
v_call: TRBV29-1
clone_size: NA
cdr3_nt: TGCAGCGGCTTGGGAGGGGGCCTCGAGGAAAAACTGTTTTTT
cdr3_aa: CSGLGGGLEEKLFF

d_call: NA
j_call: TRBJ1-5
v_call: TRBV24-1
clone_size: NA
cdr3_nt: TGTGCCACCAGTGATTTTCCCCGGGGTTGTCAGCCCCAGCATTTT
cdr3_aa: CATSDFPRGCQPQHF

d_call: NA
j_call: TRBJ2-4
v_call: TRBV9
clone_size: few
cdr3_nt: TGTGCCAGCAGCGTAGGTGCAGGGCTGAACATTCAGTACTTC
cdr3_aa: CASSVGAGLNIQYF

d_call: TRBD2
j_call: TRBJ2-3
v_call: TRBV7-2
clone_size: few
cdr3_nt: TGTGCCAGCAGCACAGGGACTAGCGGGATCACAGATACGCAGTATTTT
cdr3_aa: CASSTGTSGITDTQYF

d_call: TRBD2
j_call: TRBJ2-1
v_call: TRBV4-2
clone_size: NA
cdr3_nt: TGTGCCAGCAGCCAGGCAGCCGGGACTAGCAATGAGCAGTTCTTC
cdr3_aa: CASSQAAGTSNEQFF

d_call: NA
j_call: TRBJ2-1
v_call: TRBV29-1
clone_size: NA
cdr3_nt: TGCAGCCCGGAGGTAGGGGGGGAGAGGGCCTACAATGAGCAGTTCTTC
cdr3_aa: CSPEVGGERAYNEQFF

d_call: NA
j_call: TRBJ2-7
v_call: TRBV7-8
clone_size: once
cdr3_nt: TGTGCCAGCAGCCCGGGTGCTACGGAGCAGTACTTC
cdr3_aa: CASSPGATEQYF

d_call: TRBD1
j_call: TRBJ2-7
v_call: TRBV27
clone_size: NA
cdr3_nt: TGTGCCAGCAGTTTAACCTCCGGGACAGACTACTACGAGCAGTACTTC
cdr3_aa: CASSLTSGTDYYEQYF

d_call: NA
j_call: TRBJ2-2
v_call: TRBV4-3
clone_size: few
cdr3_nt: TGCGCCAGCAGAAGGGGGTCCAGGGCCGGGGAGCTGTTTTTT
cdr3_aa: CASRRGSRAGELFF

d_call: NA
j_call: TRBJ1-1
v_call: TRBV9
clone_size: NA
cdr3_nt: TGTGCCAGCAGCGTAGAACCAGGCGTGAACACTGAGGCTTTCTTT
cdr3_aa: CASSVEPGVNTEAFF

d_call: NA
j_call: TRBJ2-6
v_call: TRBV6-2/TRBV6-3
clone_size: NA
cdr3_nt: TGTGCCAGCACCCCAGGGGTCGGGGCCAACGTCCTGACTTTC
cdr3_aa: CASTPGVGANVLTF

d_call: NA
j_call: TRBJ1-5
v_call: TRBV3-1
clone_size: NA
cdr3_nt: TGTGCCAGCAGCCGGGACATGATGAATCGGCCCCAGCATTTT
cdr3_aa: CASSRDMMNRPQHF

d_call: TRBD1
j_call: TRBJ1-1
v_call: TRBV12-3/TRBV12-4
clone_size: NA
cdr3_nt: TGTGCCAGCAGTTTTAGGGACAGTGAAGCTTTCTTT
cdr3_aa: CASSFRDSEAFF

d_call: NA
j_call: TRBJ1-2
v_call: TRBV6-5
clone_size: NA
cdr3_nt: TGTGCCAGCAGTTCCAATTCACAGATAGCTAGCTATGGCTACACCTTC
cdr3_aa: CASSSNSQIASYGYTF

d_call: TRBD1
j_call: TRBJ2-7
v_call: TRBV10-3
clone_size: NA
cdr3_nt: TGTGCCATCAACTCCGGGACAGGGGTATACGAGCAGTACTTC
cdr3_aa: CAINSGTGVYEQYF

d_call: NA
j_call: TRBJ2-7
v_call: TRBV13
clone_size: few
cdr3_nt: TGTGCCAGCAGCTTAGGCCTCGTTGGAAGCGGCGGGTCTTACGAGCAGTACTTC
cdr3_aa: CASSLGLVGSGGSYEQYF

d_call: TRBD1
j_call: TRBJ1-5
v_call: TRBV10-3
clone_size: NA
cdr3_nt: TGTGCCATCAGCCCGGACAGGCATCAGCCCCAGCATTTT
cdr3_aa: CAISPDRHQPQHF

d_call: NA
j_call: TRBJ2-1
v_call: TRBV7-9
clone_size: NA
cdr3_nt: TGTGCCAGCAGCTCGGGAATAGCGGATTCGCTCGGCAATGAGCAGTTCTTC
cdr3_aa: CASSSGIADSLGNEQFF

d_call: NA
j_call: TRBJ2-7
v_call: TRBV27
clone_size: once
cdr3_nt: TGTGCCAGCGCCCCGACAGAAAGTGACGAGCAGTACTTC
cdr3_aa: CASAPTESDEQYF

d_call: TRBD2
j_call: TRBJ2-7
v_call: TRBV14
clone_size: few
cdr3_nt: TGTGCCAGCAGCCAAGATCGGGGAGGGGACTACGAGCAGTACTTC
cdr3_aa: CASSQDRGGDYEQYF

d_call: NA
j_call: TRBJ1-4
v_call: TRBV7-9
clone_size: NA
cdr3_nt: TGTGCCAGCAGCATCCGGACAGAACTGTTTTTT
cdr3_aa: CASSIRTELFF

d_call: NA
j_call: TRBJ2-5
v_call: TRBV7-9
clone_size: few
cdr3_nt: TGTGCCAGCAGCCAAATGTCGGAGACCCAGTACTTC
cdr3_aa: CASSQMSETQYF

d_call: TRBD2
j_call: TRBJ2-1
v_call: TRBV7-9
clone_size: NA
cdr3_nt: TGTGCCAGCAGCTTTTTGTCTAGCGGGACTAACAATGAGCAGTTCTTC
cdr3_aa: CASSFLSSGTNNEQFF

d_call: TRBD2
j_call: TRBJ2-5
v_call: TRBV20-1
clone_size: NA
cdr3_nt: TGCAGTGTTTCCCGACCGGGACTAGCGGGAGAGGTCCAAGAGACCCAGTACTTC
cdr3_aa: CSVSRPGLAGEVQETQYF

d_call: TRBD1
j_call: TRBJ2-7
v_call: TRBV11-2
clone_size: NA
cdr3_nt: TGTGCCAGCAGCTTAGGGGACAGGGTGTTCGACGAGCAGTACTTC
cdr3_aa: CASSLGDRVFDEQYF

d_call: TRBD2
j_call: TRBJ2-1
v_call: TRBV14
clone_size: NA
cdr3_nt: TGTGCCAGCAGTTCCGGGACTAGCGGGAGATGGGGTTCCTACAATGAGCAGTTCTTC
cdr3_aa: CASSSGTSGRWGSYNEQFF

d_call: NA
j_call: TRBJ2-5
v_call: TRBV4-1
clone_size: NA
cdr3_nt: TGCGCCACCTCAACGGGATCCCTGGGGACCCAGTACTTC
cdr3_aa: CATSTGSLGTQYF

d_call: TRBD1
j_call: TRBJ1-1
v_call: TRBV6-5
clone_size: NA
cdr3_nt: TGTGCCAGCAGTCCCGGGACAGGGTTCCCTGAAGCTTTCTTT
cdr3_aa: CASSPGTGFPEAFF

d_call: TRBD2
j_call: TRBJ2-3
v_call: TRBV11-2
clone_size: NA
cdr3_nt: TGTGCCAGCAGCTCGCCCGCGGGAGCGACAGATACGCAGTATTTT
cdr3_aa: CASSSPAGATDTQYF

d_call: TRBD2
j_call: TRBJ2-3
v_call: TRBV5-1
clone_size: NA
cdr3_nt: TGCGCCAGCAGCTGGGAACTAGCGGGAGTTCCCACAGATACGCAGTATTTT
cdr3_aa: CASSWELAGVPTDTQYF

d_call: NA
j_call: TRBJ2-7
v_call: TRBV7-9
clone_size: NA
cdr3_nt: TGTGCCAGCAGCCAATTCGACAGACCCTACGAGCAGTACTTC
cdr3_aa: CASSQFDRPYEQYF

d_call: TRBD2
j_call: TRBJ2-3
v_call: TRBV10-3
clone_size: few
cdr3_nt: TGTGCCATCAGTGTGGGGCCCCGAGCGGGAGGCCTCAAGGGGAGCACAGATACGCAGTATTTT
cdr3_aa: CAISVGPRAGGLKGSTDTQYF

d_call: NA
j_call: TRBJ2-1
v_call: TRBV27
clone_size: once
cdr3_nt: TGTGCCCGCAGTTTAAGGGGGGGCCTCAACGCGGACAATGAGCAGTTCTTC
cdr3_aa: CARSLRGGLNADNEQFF

d_call: TRBD2
j_call: TRBJ2-6
v_call: TRBV29-1
clone_size: NA
cdr3_nt: TGCAGCGTTCGACGGGGGGGCTCTGGGGCCAACGCCCTGACTTTC
cdr3_aa: CSVRRGGSGANALTF

d_call: TRBD1
j_call: TRBJ2-7
v_call: TRBV10-3
clone_size: NA
cdr3_nt: TGTGCCATCAGAGATGGACAGGGCCAGCACTCCTACGAGCAGTACTTC
cdr3_aa: CAIRDGQGQHSYEQYF

d_call: NA
j_call: TRBJ2-5
v_call: TRBV4-1
clone_size: NA
cdr3_nt: TGCGCCAGCAGCCAAGATCGAAGGTTACGGGAGACCCTGTACTTC
cdr3_aa: CASSQDRRLRETLYF

d_call: NA
j_call: TRBJ2-7
v_call: TRBV27
clone_size: few
cdr3_nt: TGTGCCAGCAGTTCCCCCCGCGGCGAGCAGTACTTC
cdr3_aa: CASSSPRGEQYF

d_call: TRBD2
j_call: TRBJ2-1
v_call: TRBV3-1
clone_size: NA
cdr3_nt: TGTGCCAGCAGTCCCGGACTAGAAGGCATCCACAATGAGCAGTTCTTC
cdr3_aa: CASSPGLEGIHNEQFF

d_call: NA
j_call: TRBJ2-7
v_call: TRBV3-1
clone_size: NA
cdr3_nt: TGTGCCAGCAGCCAAGGGGTATGGGGGTTCGAGCAGTACTTC
cdr3_aa: CASSQGVWGFEQYF

d_call: TRBD2
j_call: TRBJ2-7
v_call: TRBV20-1
clone_size: many
cdr3_nt: TGCAGTGCTATAGGAGACACGTGGGGGGGGTACGAGCAGTACTTC
cdr3_aa: CSAIGDTWGGYEQYF

d_call: NA
j_call: TRBJ2-7
v_call: TRBV28
clone_size: NA
cdr3_nt: TGTGCCAGCAGTACACTCGGGACTCGCCTCTACGAGCAGTACTTC
cdr3_aa: CASSTLGTRLYEQYF

d_call: NA
j_call: TRBJ2-5
v_call: TRBV18
clone_size: many
cdr3_nt: TGTGCCAGCAGTCGTACAGCGGGAGAGACCCAGTACTTC
cdr3_aa: CASSRTAGETQYF

d_call: TRBD2
j_call: TRBJ2-2
v_call: TRBV28
clone_size: once
cdr3_nt: TGTGCCAGCAGGGACGGGAGGGTGATCACCGGGGAGCTGTTTTTT
cdr3_aa: CASRDGRVITGELFF

d_call: NA
j_call: TRBJ1-5
v_call: TRBV5-1
clone_size: NA
cdr3_nt: TGCGCCAGCAGCCCCGATGGCTATACGAATCAGCCCCAGCATTTT
cdr3_aa: CASSPDGYTNQPQHF

d_call: TRBD1
j_call: TRBJ2-3
v_call: TRBV24-1
clone_size: NA
cdr3_nt: TGTGCCACCAGTGAGGGGACAGGGAGTGCAGATACGCAGTATTTT
cdr3_aa: CATSEGTGSADTQYF

d_call: NA
j_call: TRBJ1-1
v_call: TRBV7-6
clone_size: NA
cdr3_nt: TGTGCCAGCGGCGATCAGGGAGGGACTGAAGCTTTCTTT
cdr3_aa: CASGDQGGTEAFF

d_call: TRBD1
j_call: TRBJ2-1
v_call: TRBV28
clone_size: NA
cdr3_nt: TGTGCCAGCAGTGACCCCCGGGACAGGGGGCGCAATGAGCAGTTCTTC
cdr3_aa: CASSDPRDRGRNEQFF

d_call: NA
j_call: TRBJ2-3
v_call: TRBV28
clone_size: NA
cdr3_nt: TGTGCCAGCAGTTCCCGTGACACAGGGAGCACAGATACGCAGTATTTT
cdr3_aa: CASSSRDTGSTDTQYF

d_call: TRBD2
j_call: TRBJ2-7
v_call: TRBV20-1
clone_size: NA
cdr3_nt: TGTAGTGCACCTACCGCGGGAGGGGACTACGAGCAGTACTTC
cdr3_aa: CSAPTAGGDYEQYF

d_call: NA
j_call: TRBJ2-1
v_call: TRBV29-1
clone_size: NA
cdr3_nt: TGCAGCGTCGCCCCTCCGCGCGGGAAATACAATGAGCAGTTCTTC
cdr3_aa: CSVAPPRGKYNEQFF

d_call: NA
j_call: TRBJ2-1
v_call: TRBV2
clone_size: few
cdr3_nt: TGTGCCAGCAGTGAAGACCTTCGTTCTTTCGGGAGAGGGACCTACAATGAGCAGTTCTTC
cdr3_aa: CASSEDLRSFGRGTYNEQFF